This is a list of T cell receptor beta chains from one sample in a study of T cell clones after liver transplantation. Assay used: immunoSEQ multiplex PCR; TCRdb lists only in-frame clones, some missing. The sample shows approximately 100,000 clones, around 83% of them seen only once. This sample comprised CD4+ T cells from blood, obtained before liver transplant. The source is a human donor who received a liver transplant. CDR3s include the opening cysteine and the closing phenylalanine or tryptophan. Fields, in order: V gene, clone size, D gene, J gene, CDR3 DNA, CDR3 protein. A D gene is named only where the DNA matches it firmly. Some rows mark clone size as missing; the rest say once, few, many or name a class of expanded clone.

TRBV7-2,-,-,TRBJ2-3,TGTGCCAGCAGGGCCGGGGGCGGTGCAGATACGCAGTATTTT,CASRAGGGADTQYF
TRBV29-1,once,-,TRBJ2-5,TGCAGCGCCCCCCGGGGGCAAGAGACCCAGTACTTC,CSAPRGQETQYF
TRBV18,-,TRBD2,TRBJ2-7,TGTGCCAGCTCACCTTTGGGAGCGGGAGTGCTCGAGCAGTACTTC,CASSPLGAGVLEQYF
TRBV19,-,-,TRBJ1-1,TGTGCCAGTAGATACCGGGGTCGGCAGGGCGACACTGAAGCTTTCTTT,CASRYRGRQGDTEAFF
TRBV2,-,-,TRBJ2-7,TGTGCCAGCAGTGATTTTTGGGGAAGGCTAGACTACGAGCAGTACTTC,CASSDFWGRLDYEQYF
TRBV5-1,once,-,TRBJ2-1,TGCGCCAGCAGACCTAGTAGCTCCTACAATGAGCAGTTCTTC,CASRPSSSYNEQFF
TRBV28,-,TRBD1,TRBJ2-7,TGTGCCAGCAGCTCCACGACAGGGGGGTCTGTTGAGCAGTACTTC,CASSSTTGGSVEQYF
TRBV28,-,-,TRBJ1-5,TGTGCCAGCAGTTTGAATCCAGGTTATAGCAATCAGCCCCAGCATTTT,CASSLNPGYSNQPQHF
TRBV5-6,-,-,TRBJ2-7,TGTGCCAGCAGCGCAACAGGACTCTCCTACGAGCAGTACTTC,CASSATGLSYEQYF
TRBV9,-,TRBD2,TRBJ2-5,TGTGCCAGCAGCGCGCGGGGACTAGCGGGGGAAGAGACCCAGTACTTC,CASSARGLAGEETQYF
TRBV6-5,-,-,TRBJ1-5,TGTGCCAGCGCCCCCGGAGGTAGCAATCAGCCCCAGCATTTT,CASAPGGSNQPQHF
TRBV9,-,-,TRBJ2-1,TGTGCCAGCAGCGCCCAGGTTAGGGGCGAGCAGTTCTTC,CASSAQVRGEQFF
TRBV7-2,-,-,TRBJ1-4,TGTGCCAGCAGCTTAGGGACAGTAACTAATGAAAAACTGTTTTTT,CASSLGTVTNEKLFF
TRBV7-2,-,TRBD2,TRBJ2-2,TGTGCCAGCAGCTGGGGGGGACGTGGTTCCACCGGGGAGCTGTTTTTT,CASSWGGRGSTGELFF
TRBV12-5,-,-,TRBJ1-1,TGTGCTACCCAAAGCCGGGGGGCGAACACTGAAGCTTTCTTT,CATQSRGANTEAFF
TRBV18,-,TRBD1,TRBJ2-7,TGTGCCAGCTCACCTATACCCGGGACAGGGGGACGAGGGCAGTACTTC,CASSPIPGTGGRGQYF
TRBV7-3,few,-,TRBJ2-2,TGTGCCAGCAGCTTAATGGTCGGAAAGGGAACCGGGGAGCTGTTTTTT,CASSLMVGKGTGELFF
TRBV27,-,-,TRBJ1-4,TGTGCCAGCAGTCCGCACGCCACACGACCGAGCAATGAAAAACTGTTTTTT,CASSPHATRPSNEKLFF
TRBV6-5,once,-,TRBJ2-2,TGTGCCAGCAGCCCTCTTCCCACCGGGGAGCTGTTTTTT,CASSPLPTGELFF
TRBV5-4,few,-,TRBJ1-2,TGTGCCAGCAGCTTGGGAGGGAGTGGGAACTATGGCTACACCTTC,CASSLGGSGNYGYTF
TRBV14,-,-,TRBJ2-1,TGTGCCAGCAGCCAAGATAGTCGCGGGACCAATGAGCAGTTCTTC,CASSQDSRGTNEQFF
TRBV5-8,many,-,TRBJ1-2,TGTGCCAGCAGCTTGGGTCGAGCCTACACCTTC,CASSLGRAYTF
TRBV27,-,TRBD2,TRBJ2-7,TGTGCCAGCAGTCGGGGACTAGCGGGACTTTACGAGCAGTACTTC,CASSRGLAGLYEQYF
TRBV5-4,few,-,TRBJ2-5,TGTGCCAGCAGCTTTGGTTCGGGACGGGAGACCCAGTACTTC,CASSFGSGRETQYF
TRBV5-1,-,-,TRBJ2-2,TGCGCCAGCAGCTTGGAAAAGGTCGGGGAGCTGTTTTTT,CASSLEKVGELFF
TRBV15,-,TRBD1,TRBJ2-5,TGTGCCACCAGCAGAGATCGACAGGGTCAAGAGACCCAGTACTTC,CATSRDRQGQETQYF
TRBV11-2,-,-,TRBJ2-2,TGTGCCAGCAGCCGACAGTCGAACACCGGGGAGCTGTTTTTT,CASSRQSNTGELFF
TRBV29-1,-,-,TRBJ1-3,TGCAGCGTTGTAGGGGACGCGAGCTCTGGAAACACCATATATTTT,CSVVGDASSGNTIYF
TRBV13,-,TRBD2,TRBJ2-7,TGTGCCAGCAGCTGGAGGGGACTAGTTGCCTACGAGCAGTACTTC,CASSWRGLVAYEQYF
TRBV2,few,-,TRBJ2-1,TGTGCCAGCAGTGATTATGACCCATTTCGCTACAATGAGCAGTTCTTC,CASSDYDPFRYNEQFF
TRBV19,-,-,TRBJ1-2,TGTGCCAGTAGTGGGTCCACGACTACTAACTATGGCTACACCTTC,CASSGSTTTNYGYTF
TRBV30,-,-,TRBJ2-7,TGTGCCTGGAGTGTAGGGAATACAGGGAGGGGCGGCTACGAGCAGTACTTC,CAWSVGNTGRGGYEQYF
TRBV29-1,once,-,TRBJ1-2,TGCAGCGTTGATGGTGGGGCAGGGGTCGACTATGGCTACACCTTC,CSVDGGAGVDYGYTF
TRBV16,-,-,TRBJ1-1,TGTGCCAGCAGCGTGACGGGTAACACTGAAGCTTTCTTT,CASSVTGNTEAFF
TRBV7-8,-,TRBD2,TRBJ2-6,TGTGCCAGCAGCTCTTTTAGCGGGGGGGCCACTGGGGCCAACGTCCTGACTTTC,CASSSFSGGATGANVLTF
TRBV19,-,-,TRBJ1-2,TGTGCCAGTAGTATAGATCGCTGGAGGGCTGGCTACACCTTC,CASSIDRWRAGYTF
TRBV7-2,-,-,TRBJ1-5,TGTGCCAGCAGCTTAGGCGGGGCAGGCGGTCAGCCCCAGCATTTT,CASSLGGAGGQPQHF
TRBV7-6,-,-,TRBJ2-2,TGTGCCAGCAGCTTCGGCCAAACCGGGGAGCTGTTTTTT,CASSFGQTGELFF
TRBV9,-,-,TRBJ1-2,TGTGCCAGCAGCCCTAGGGGCGTTAACTATGGCTACACCTTC,CASSPRGVNYGYTF
TRBV11-1,-,-,TRBJ2-7,TGTGCCAGCAGCTTAAGGGGCGGCTACGAGCAGTACTTC,CASSLRGGYEQYF
TRBV18,-,TRBD2,TRBJ2-1,TGTGCCAGCTCACCATCACTAGCGGATTACAATGAGCAGTTCTTC,CASSPSLADYNEQFF
TRBV9,once,-,TRBJ1-2,TGTGCCAGCGGTGCTGACCCCTACCTAGGGAGTGGCTACACCTTC,CASGADPYLGSGYTF
TRBV9,-,-,TRBJ2-7,TGTGCCAGCAGCCCAAATCTTAACGAGCAGTACTTC,CASSPNLNEQYF
TRBV27,-,-,TRBJ1-2,TGTGCCAGCAGGACACCCGGGCCCTCTCGACGGTCGGGTGGGGCCTCTTATGGCTACACCTTC,CASRTPGPSRRSGGASYGYTF